This T cell receptor (beta chain) was found in a study of T cell changes during pregnancy in multiple sclerosis. The repertoire was sequenced with immunoSEQ multiplex PCR; TCRdb's copy has only in-frame clones and lacks some. The profile covers some 61,000 clones, with roughly nine tenths appearing a single time and over 0.65% taken by the ten largest. The CDR3 loop spans 14 amino acids. Trimming took 2 bases from V and 4 from J, leaving 12 bases between them. The germline V gene has CDR1 LNHNV and CDR2 YYDKDF (reference sequence). The sequence was collected from a female donor with multiple sclerosis, enrolled in a pregnancy study. Here the sequenced sample was peripheral blood, taken in the second trimester of pregnancy. The rearrangement links TRBV15 to TRBJ2-7; unclear D gene. The DNA for the CDR3 is TGTGCCACCAGCAGATCCTCCTTGAGGTACGAGCAGTACTTC. It is translated as CATSRSSLRYEQYF. The complete variable domain, with remaining parts taken from reference TRBV15 and TRBJ2-7, reads DAMVIQNPRYQVTQFGKPVTLSCSQTLNHNVMYWYQQKSSQAPKLLFHYYDKDFNNEADTPDNFQSRRPNTSFCFLDIRSPGLGDTAMYLCATSRSSLRYEQYFGPGTRLTVT.